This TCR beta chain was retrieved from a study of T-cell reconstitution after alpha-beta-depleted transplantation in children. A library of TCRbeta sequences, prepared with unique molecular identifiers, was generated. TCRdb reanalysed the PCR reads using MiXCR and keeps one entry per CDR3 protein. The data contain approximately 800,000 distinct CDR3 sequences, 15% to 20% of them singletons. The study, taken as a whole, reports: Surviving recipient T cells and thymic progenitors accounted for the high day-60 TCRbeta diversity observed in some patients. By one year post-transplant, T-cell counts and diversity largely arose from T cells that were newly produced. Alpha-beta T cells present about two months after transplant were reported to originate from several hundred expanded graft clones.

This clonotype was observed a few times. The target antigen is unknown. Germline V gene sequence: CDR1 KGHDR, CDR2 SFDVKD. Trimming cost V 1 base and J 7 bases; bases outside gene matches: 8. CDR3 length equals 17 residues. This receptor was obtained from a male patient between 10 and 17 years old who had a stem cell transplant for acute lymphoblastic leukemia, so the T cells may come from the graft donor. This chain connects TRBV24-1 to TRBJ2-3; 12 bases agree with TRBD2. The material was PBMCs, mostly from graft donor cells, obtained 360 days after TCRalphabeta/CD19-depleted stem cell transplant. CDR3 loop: CATSDFWLAGGPNTQYF. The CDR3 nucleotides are TGTGCCACCAGTGATTTTTGGCTAGCGGGAGGGCCTAATACGCAGTATTTT.